Reported below is one TCR beta chain. Its antigen is not known. The data originate from a study of beta chain features in type 1 diabetes. Study in general: Age, gender, cell numbers and subset yield matched between patients and controls. Study results and limitations: Among patients with Type 1 diabetes, TCRB CDR3s were moderately but significantly shorter in every one of the four CD4+ subsets.

All of the isolated RNA was reverse transcribed, so expressed TCRB transcripts were sequenced. For naive, central memory and regulatory T cell samples, reads averaged around 3.8 million. Using immunoSEQ multiplex PCR, the repertoire was profiled, and TCRdb retains in-frame clones only, with some absent. Of about 160,000 clones in the sample, 50% to 70% were seen once. All sorted populations exceeded 95% purity. Germline V gives CDR1 LGHNA, CDR2 YSLEER. The V gene lost 4 bases and the J gene lost 0 bases, with 13 bases spanning the gap. This CDR3 spans 16 amino acids. The chain carries TRBV4-3 and TRBJ2-4; D is unclear. The sequencing sample was made of naive CD4+ T cells from blood. The receptor's source is a man aged 25-45 years with type 1 diabetes. CDR3 residues: CASSPSTWLAKNIQYF. Written as DNA, the CDR3 is TGCGCCAGCAGCCCAAGTACATGGTTAGCCAAAAACATTCAGTACTTC.